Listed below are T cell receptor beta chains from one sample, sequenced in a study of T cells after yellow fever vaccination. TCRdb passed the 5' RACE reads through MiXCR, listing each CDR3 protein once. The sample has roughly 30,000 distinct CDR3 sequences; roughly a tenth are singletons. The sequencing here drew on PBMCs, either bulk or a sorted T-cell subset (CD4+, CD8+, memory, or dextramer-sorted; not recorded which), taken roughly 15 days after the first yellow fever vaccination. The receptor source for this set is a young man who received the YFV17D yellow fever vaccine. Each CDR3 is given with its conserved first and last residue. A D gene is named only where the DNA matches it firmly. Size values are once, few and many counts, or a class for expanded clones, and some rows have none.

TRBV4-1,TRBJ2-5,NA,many,TGCGCCAGCAGCCAATCAATAGGAAGTCCCGGGGGCTACCAAGAGACCCAGTACTTC,CASSQSIGSPGGYQETQYF
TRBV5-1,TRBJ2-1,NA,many,TGCGCCAGCAGCTTGGACCTTATATTTAGCTCCTACAATGAGCAGTTCTTC,CASSLDLIFSSYNEQFF
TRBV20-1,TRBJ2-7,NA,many,TGCAGTGCTAGAGCCACAGGTAGCTTGTACTTC,CSARATGSLYF
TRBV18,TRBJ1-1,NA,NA,TGTGCCAGTAAGGAGCTGAACACTGAAGCTTTCTTT,CASKELNTEAFF
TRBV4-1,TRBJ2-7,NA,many,TGCGCCAGCAGCCAAGAATTAAGGGCCAAACGGAGGGAGCAGTACTTC,CASSQELRAKRREQYF
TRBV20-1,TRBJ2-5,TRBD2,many,TGCAGTGCTTTTAGCGGGGAGACCCAGTACTTC,CSAFSGETQYF
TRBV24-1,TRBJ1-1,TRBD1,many,TGTGCCACCAGTGCCCTTAATCCTACAGGGGCCCTTAATGAAGCTTTCTTT,CATSALNPTGALNEAFF
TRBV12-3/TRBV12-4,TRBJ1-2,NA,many,TGTGCCAGCAGTCCCTACCAGGGGATGATCTTCTCCTATGGCTACACCTTC,CASSPYQGMIFSYGYTF
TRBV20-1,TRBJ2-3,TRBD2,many,TGCAGTGCCATACGTTTAAGCGGGGGGTACACAGATACGCAGTATTTT,CSAIRLSGGYTDTQYF
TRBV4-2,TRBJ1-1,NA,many,TGTGCCAGCAGCCAAGATATGGTGGGGACACCTGAAGCTTTCTTT,CASSQDMVGTPEAFF
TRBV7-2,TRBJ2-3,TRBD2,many,TGTGCCAGCAGCTTACACCTAGCGGGGACCCGCACAGATACGCAGTATTTT,CASSLHLAGTRTDTQYF
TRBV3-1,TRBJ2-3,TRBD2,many,TGTGCCAGCAGCCAAGCGGGGGGGCCTGCAGATACGCAGTATTTT,CASSQAGGPADTQYF
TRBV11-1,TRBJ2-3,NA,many,TGTGCCAGCAGCTTCACTCGCCTCTTCACAGATACGCAGTATTTT,CASSFTRLFTDTQYF
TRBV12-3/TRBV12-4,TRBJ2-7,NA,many,TGTGCCAGCAGTTGGAGAAGGAGGTACGAGCAGTACTTC,CASSWRRRYEQYF
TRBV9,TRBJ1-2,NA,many,TGTGCCAGCGCTGACAACTATGGCTACACCTTC,CASADNYGYTF
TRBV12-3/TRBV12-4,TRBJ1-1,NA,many,TGTGCCAGCAGTGACGAACGGACAAGACCCCTGAACACTGAAGCTTTCTTT,CASSDERTRPLNTEAFF
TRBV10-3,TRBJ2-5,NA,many,TGTGCCATCAGTGAGTCTGGCGGGGTAGAGACCCAGTACTTC,CAISESGGVETQYF
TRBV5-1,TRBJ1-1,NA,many,TGCGCCAGCGGGCGGGGAAACACTGAAGCTTTCTTT,CASGRGNTEAFF
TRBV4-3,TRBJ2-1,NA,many,TGCGCCAGCAGCCAGACCCCGCAGGGTACCTACAATGAGCAGTTCTTC,CASSQTPQGTYNEQFF
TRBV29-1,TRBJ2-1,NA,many,TGCAGCGTCCTACCCCGGAGGGATTCCTACAATGAGCAGTTCTTC,CSVLPRRDSYNEQFF
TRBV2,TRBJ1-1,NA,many,TGTGCCAGCAGTGTTTACGGGGGTGCGACTGAAGCTTTCTTT,CASSVYGGATEAFF
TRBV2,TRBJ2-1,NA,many,TGTGCCAGCCAGGGAACGTCCTACAATGAGCAGTTCTTC,CASQGTSYNEQFF
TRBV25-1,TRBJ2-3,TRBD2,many,TGTGCCAGCAGTGAATCACGGCGGGGGGTAACAGATACGCAGTATTTT,CASSESRRGVTDTQYF
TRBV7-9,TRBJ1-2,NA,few,TGTGCCAGCAGCTTATATTTACCCGGCTACACCTTC,CASSLYLPGYTF
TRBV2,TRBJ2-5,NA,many,TGTGCCAGCACAGCCGCCCAAGAGACCCAGTACTTC,CASTAAQETQYF
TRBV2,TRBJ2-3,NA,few,TGTGCCAGCAGTTTCCAAACAGATACGCAGTATTTT,CASSFQTDTQYF
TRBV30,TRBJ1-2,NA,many,TGTGCCTGTGGGACGTTGGGCAACTATGGCTACACCTTC,CACGTLGNYGYTF
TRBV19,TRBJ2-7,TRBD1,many,TGTGCCAGTAGCGTGGGACAGGGGTACGAGCAGTACTTC,CASSVGQGYEQYF
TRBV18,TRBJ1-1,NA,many,TGTGCCAGCTCACCAGGGCAGGGGAACACTGAAGCTTTCTTT,CASSPGQGNTEAFF
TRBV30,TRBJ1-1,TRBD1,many,TGTGCCTGGAGCGCGCAGGGGGGAAAAGCTTTCTTT,CAWSAQGGKAFF
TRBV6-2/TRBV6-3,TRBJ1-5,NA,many,TGTGCCAGCAGTTACGATCAGGGACCTAATCAGCCCCAGCATTTT,CASSYDQGPNQPQHF
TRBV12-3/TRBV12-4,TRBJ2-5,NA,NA,TGTGCCAGCAGTTTTGAGGTCCAAGAGACCCAGTACTTC,CASSFEVQETQYF
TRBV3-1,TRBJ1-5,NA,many,TGTGCCAGCAGCCAAGGGGCTTTAAGCAATCAGCCCCAGCATTTT,CASSQGALSNQPQHF
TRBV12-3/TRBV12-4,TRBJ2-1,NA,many,TGTGCCAGCAGTTTACGGGATCCCTCCTACAATGAGCAGTTCTTC,CASSLRDPSYNEQFF
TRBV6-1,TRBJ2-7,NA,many,TGTGCCAGCACAGGGACGGGCTCCTACGAGCAGTACTTC,CASTGTGSYEQYF
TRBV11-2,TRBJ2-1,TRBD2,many,TGTGCCAGCAGCCATCGAGGGACTAGCGTTAAGAGCTCCTACAATGAGCAGTTCTTC,CASSHRGTSVKSSYNEQFF
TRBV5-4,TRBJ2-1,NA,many,TGTGCCAGCAGCTTGGGGAGGAATGAGCAGTTCTTC,CASSLGRNEQFF
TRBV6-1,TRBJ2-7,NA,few,TGTGCCAGCAGTCGCGGGTGGAGCTCCTACGAGCAGTACTTC,CASSRGWSSYEQYF
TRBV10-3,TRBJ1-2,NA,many,TGTGCCGCAAACCAGCAGGGTGACTATGGCTACACCTTC,CAANQQGDYGYTF
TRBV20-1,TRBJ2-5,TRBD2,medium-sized,TGCAGTGCTATCCTAGCGGGGAATCAAGAGACCCAGTACTTC,CSAILAGNQETQYF